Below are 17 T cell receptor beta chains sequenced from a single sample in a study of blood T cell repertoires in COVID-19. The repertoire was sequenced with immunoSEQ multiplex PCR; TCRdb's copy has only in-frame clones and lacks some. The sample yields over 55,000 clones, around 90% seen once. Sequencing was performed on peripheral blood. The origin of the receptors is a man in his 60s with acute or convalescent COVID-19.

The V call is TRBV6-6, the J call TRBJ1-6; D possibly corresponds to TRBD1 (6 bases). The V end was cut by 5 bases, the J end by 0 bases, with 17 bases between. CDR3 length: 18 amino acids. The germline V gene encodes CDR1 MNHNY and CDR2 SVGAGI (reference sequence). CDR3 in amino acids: CASSPPGTPSSYNSPLHF. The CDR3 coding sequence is TGTGCCAGCAGTCCCCCAGGGACACCGAGCTCCTATAATTCACCCCTCCACTTT.

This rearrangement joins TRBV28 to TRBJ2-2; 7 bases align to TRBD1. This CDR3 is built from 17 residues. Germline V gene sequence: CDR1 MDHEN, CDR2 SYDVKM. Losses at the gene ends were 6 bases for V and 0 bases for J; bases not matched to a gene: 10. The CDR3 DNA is TGTGCCAGCAGCTCTCCCCGACAGGGCTCGAACACCGGGGAGCTGTTTTTT. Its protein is CASSSPRQGSNTGELFF.

Here the CDR3 DNA reads TGTGCCACCAGCAGGGGACTAGCGGGAGAGGGCGAGCAGTACTTC. Protein sequence: CATSRGLAGEGEQYF. The chain uses TRBV15 and TRBJ2-7; 14 bases agree with TRBD2. The trim removed 3 bases at V and 6 bases at J, leaving 4 bases unmatched. The CDR3 consists of 15 residues. Germline CDR1 and CDR2: LNHNV and YYDKDF (reference sequence).

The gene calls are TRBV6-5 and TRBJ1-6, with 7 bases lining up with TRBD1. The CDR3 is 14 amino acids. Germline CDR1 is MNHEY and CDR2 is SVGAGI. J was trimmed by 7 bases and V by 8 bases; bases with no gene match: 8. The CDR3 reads CASSKGQTNSPLHF. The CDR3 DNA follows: TGTGCCAGCTCTAAGGGACAGACCAATTCACCCCTCCACTTT.

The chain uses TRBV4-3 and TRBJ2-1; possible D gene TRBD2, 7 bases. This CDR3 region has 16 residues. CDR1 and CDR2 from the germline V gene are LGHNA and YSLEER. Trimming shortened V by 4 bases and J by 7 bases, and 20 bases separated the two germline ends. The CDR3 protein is CASSPSGGGSENEQFF. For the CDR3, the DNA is TGCGCCAGCAGCCCGTCGGGGGGCGGGAGTGAGAATGAGCAGTTCTTC.

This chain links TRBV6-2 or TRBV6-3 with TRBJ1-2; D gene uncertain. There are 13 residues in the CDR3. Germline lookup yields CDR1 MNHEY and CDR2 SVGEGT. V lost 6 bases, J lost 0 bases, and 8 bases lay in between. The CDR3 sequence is CASSPRPNYGYTF. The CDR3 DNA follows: TGTGCCAGCAGCCCCCGTCCTAACTATGGCTACACCTTC.

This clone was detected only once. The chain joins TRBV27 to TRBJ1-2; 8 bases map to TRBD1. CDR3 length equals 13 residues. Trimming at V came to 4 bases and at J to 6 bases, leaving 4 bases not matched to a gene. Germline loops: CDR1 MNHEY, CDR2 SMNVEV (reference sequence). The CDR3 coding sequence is TGTGCCAGCAGTTCCGACAGGGGTAATGGCTACACCTTC. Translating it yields CASSSDRGNGYTF.

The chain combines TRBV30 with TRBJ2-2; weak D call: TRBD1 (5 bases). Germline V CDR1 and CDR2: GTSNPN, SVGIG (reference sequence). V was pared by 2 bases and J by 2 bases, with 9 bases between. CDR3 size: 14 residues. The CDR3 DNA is TGTGCCTGGAGTTCTGACAGAAACACCGGGGAGCTGTTTTTT. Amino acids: CAWSSDRNTGELFF.

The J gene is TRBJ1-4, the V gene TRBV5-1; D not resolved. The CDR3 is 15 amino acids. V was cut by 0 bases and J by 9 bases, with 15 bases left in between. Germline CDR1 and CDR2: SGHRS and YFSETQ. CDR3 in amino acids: CASSLDGSRQQKLFF. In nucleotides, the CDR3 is TGCGCCAGCAGCTTGGATGGCAGCAGGCAGCAAAAACTGTTTTTT.

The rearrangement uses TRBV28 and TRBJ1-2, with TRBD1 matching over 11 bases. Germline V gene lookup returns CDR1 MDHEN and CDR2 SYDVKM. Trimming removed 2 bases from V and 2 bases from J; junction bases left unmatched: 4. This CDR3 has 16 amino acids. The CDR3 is CASSLTGTGGNYGYTF. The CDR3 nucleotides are TGTGCCAGCAGTTTAACAGGGACAGGGGGGAACTATGGCTACACCTTC.

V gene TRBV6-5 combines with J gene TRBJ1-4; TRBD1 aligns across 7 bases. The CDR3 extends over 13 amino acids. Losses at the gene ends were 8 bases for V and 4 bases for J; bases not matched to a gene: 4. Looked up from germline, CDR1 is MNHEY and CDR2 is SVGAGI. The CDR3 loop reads CASSGQVNEKLFF. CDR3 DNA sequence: TGTGCCAGCTCCGGACAGGTTAATGAAAAACTGTTTTTT.

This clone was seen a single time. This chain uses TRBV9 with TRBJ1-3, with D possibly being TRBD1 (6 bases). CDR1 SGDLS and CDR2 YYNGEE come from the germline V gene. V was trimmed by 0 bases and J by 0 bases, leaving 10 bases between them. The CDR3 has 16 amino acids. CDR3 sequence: CASSVASRGSGNTIYF. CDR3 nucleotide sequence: TGTGCCAGCAGCGTAGCAAGCAGGGGCTCTGGAAACACCATATATTTT.

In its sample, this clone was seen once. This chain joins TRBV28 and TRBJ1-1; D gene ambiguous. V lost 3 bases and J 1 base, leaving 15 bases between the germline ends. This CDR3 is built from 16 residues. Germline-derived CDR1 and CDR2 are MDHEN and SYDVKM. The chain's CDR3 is CASSFPGRLQNTEAFF. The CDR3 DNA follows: TGTGCCAGCAGTTTCCCCGGACGACTACAGAACACTGAAGCTTTCTTT. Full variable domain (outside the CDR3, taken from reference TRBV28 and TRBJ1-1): DVKVTQSSRYLVKRTGEKVFLECVQDMDHENMFWYRQDPGLGLRLIYFSYDVKMKEKGDIPEGYSVSREKKERFSLILESASTNQTSMYLCASSFPGRLQNTEAFFGQGTRLTVV.

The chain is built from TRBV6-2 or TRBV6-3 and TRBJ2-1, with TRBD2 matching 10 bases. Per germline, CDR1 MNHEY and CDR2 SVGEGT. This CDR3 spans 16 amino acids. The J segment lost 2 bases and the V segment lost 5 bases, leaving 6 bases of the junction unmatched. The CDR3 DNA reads TGTGCCAGCAGTCAATCGGGACTAGCGACCTACAATGAGCAGTTCTTC. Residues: CASSQSGLATYNEQFF.

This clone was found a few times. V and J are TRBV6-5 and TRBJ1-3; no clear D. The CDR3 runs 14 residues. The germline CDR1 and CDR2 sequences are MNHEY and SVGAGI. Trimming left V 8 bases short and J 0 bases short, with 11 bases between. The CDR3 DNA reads TGTGCCAGCGGCCAACAGAGCTCTGGAAACACCATATATTTT. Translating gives CASGQQSSGNTIYF.

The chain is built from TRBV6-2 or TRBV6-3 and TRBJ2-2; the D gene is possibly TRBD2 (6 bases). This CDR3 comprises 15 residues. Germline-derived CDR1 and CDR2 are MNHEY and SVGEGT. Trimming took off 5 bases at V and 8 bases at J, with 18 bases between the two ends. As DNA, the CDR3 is TGTGCCAGCAGTAACCCGGGACCCCTAGCGGGGGAGCTGTTTTTT. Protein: CASSNPGPLAGELFF.

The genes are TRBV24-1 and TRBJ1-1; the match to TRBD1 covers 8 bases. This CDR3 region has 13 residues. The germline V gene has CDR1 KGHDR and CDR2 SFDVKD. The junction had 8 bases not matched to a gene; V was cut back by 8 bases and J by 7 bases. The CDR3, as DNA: TGTGCCACCAAGGAGGCTACAGGGGGTGAAGCTTTCTTT. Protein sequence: CATKEATGGEAFF.